This T cell receptor (beta chain) was identified in a study of blood T cell repertoires in COVID-19 (dated by TCRdb to the early 2020s). For the wider study: Collaborator samples came from the United States, Italy and Spain and covered acute and convalescent phases of COVID-19. A freely available public database, intended as a resource for researchers studying the immune response to SARS-CoV-2, is where the repertoires were released. The prospective study material was composed of cDNA or gDNA derived from T cells, B-cell-depleted T cells, or PBMCs. Subjects who had been exposed to COVID-19, were actively infected with it, or had recovered from it provided the deeply sampled blood TCRbeta repertoires that made up the dataset. The samples were drawn from two sources: the first 160 participants of the ongoing ImmuneRACE study, and 950 to 1,500 subjects contributed by 6 global collaborators. A de-identified subject ID, COVID-19 status, age in years and sex were almost always included in the sample metadata. Where available, HLA class I and class II types were taken from metadata supplied by the sample provider and were not determined by assay-based typing.

What the research found in general, with its limitations: The amount of clinical and demographic metadata varied by source and participant and was provided uncurated.

Trimming accounts for 1 base at V and 8 bases at J, while the number of junction bases matched to no gene is 6. From the cysteine up to the phenylalanine, the CDR3 has a length of 16 residues. CDR3 DNA only is kept here, 48 bases in frame from base 1. CDR1 SGHVS and CDR2 FQNEAQ were looked up in the germline V gene. In the prospective study, participants were 18 to 89 years old, resided in 24 geographic areas of the United States, and were enrolled through a virtual design. In the prospective study, participants were assigned to cohorts based on the clinical history participants reported in a screening survey and a study questionnaire. For ImmuneRACE Cohort 3, a participant was defined as recovered based on two consecutive negative NP/OP PCR tests, clearance by a healthcare professional, or resolution of symptoms. In the prospective study, whole blood, serum and a nasopharyngeal or oropharyngeal swab were collected from each participant by mobile phlebotomists. Prospective study participants could optionally give additional blood draws and questionnaires over an approximately two-month period. Before DNA extraction, prospective study blood samples were shipped either frozen or at room temperature.

Details on this clone: Its antigen is unknown. No clone much larger than this one lies a single base away; base qualities are absent.

TCRbeta CDR3 regions were amplified from genomic DNA using the immunoSEQ Assay, a bias-controlled multiplex PCR. The study's processing was this. Within the assay, amplification of reference gene primers was used to estimate how many nucleated cells each sample contained. Sequence reads were collapsed and filtered to measure the absolute abundance of every unique TCRbeta CDR3 rearrangement. For each sample, productive Simpson clonality was calculated as the square root of Simpson's diversity index over productive rearrangements. TCRdb's version of the immuneACCESS table is confined to in-frame rearrangements and falls short of the full clone set. An unresolved V gene accounts for under half of the shortfall where checked; the remainder is of unknown origin. For V, J and clone size, that table is used; D and trimming come from the DNA. The table for this sample lists under 150,000 clones; about 82% of them were counted only once. Around 6.2% of the sample is taken by the ten largest.

The chain is made from TRBV7-8 and TRBJ2-1, and TRBD2 matches 12 of the central bases. Input material: PBMCs or T cells enriched from blood (not recorded which). The TCR was taken from a middle-aged woman who had recovered from COVID-19. The CDR3 protein sequence reads: CASSLVGLAGGHEQFF. The nucleotide sequence is TGTGCCAGCAGCTTAGTGGGGCTAGCGGGAGGGCATGAGCAGTTCTTC.